This T cell receptor beta chain was sequenced in a study of cytotoxic CD8 clonotypes in ibrutinib-treated CLL. Target depth was 1 in 200,000 to 1 in 1 million T cells, about 10x per clonotype. Clones were sequenced by immunoSEQ multiplex PCR, and TCRdb holds only the in-frame ones, with some missing. Of fewer than 400,000 clones in the sample, 60% to 80% were seen once. Points on this clone: Its target is unknown.

Broader study findings: Clonality increased at ibrutinib response and stayed stable in sustained remission. At progression, however, it fell back toward baseline.

V was cut by 3 bases and J by 5 bases, with 11 bases left in between. The CDR3 sequence is 14 residues long. CDR1 is LNHDA and CDR2 is SQIVND in the germline V gene (reference sequence). The sequence was collected from a human donor with chronic lymphocytic leukemia. The starting material was PBMCs, obtained after 36 months of ibrutinib treatment. V is TRBV19 and J is TRBJ1-5; D unresolved. CDR3 region: CASSILAWDQPQHF. In nucleotides, the CDR3 is TGTGCCAGTAGTATCCTGGCCTGGGATCAGCCCCAGCATTTT.